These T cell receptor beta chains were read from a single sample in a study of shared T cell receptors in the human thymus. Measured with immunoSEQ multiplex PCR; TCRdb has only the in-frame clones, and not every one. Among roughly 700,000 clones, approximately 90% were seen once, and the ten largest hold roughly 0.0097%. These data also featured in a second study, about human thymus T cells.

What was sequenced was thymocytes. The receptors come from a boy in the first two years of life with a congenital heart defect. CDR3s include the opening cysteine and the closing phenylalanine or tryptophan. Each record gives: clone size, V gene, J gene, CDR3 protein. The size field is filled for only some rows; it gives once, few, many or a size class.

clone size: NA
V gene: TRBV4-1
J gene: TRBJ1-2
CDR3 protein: CASSQEGRKAPMGYTF

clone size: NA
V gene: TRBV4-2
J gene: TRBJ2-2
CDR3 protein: CASSQEGGQDNTGELFF

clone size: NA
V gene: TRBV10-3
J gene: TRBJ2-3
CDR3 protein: CAISWTGPTDTQYF

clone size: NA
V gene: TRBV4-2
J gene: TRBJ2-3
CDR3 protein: CASSHLSGGFSDTQYF

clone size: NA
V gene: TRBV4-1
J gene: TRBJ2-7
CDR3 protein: CASSRMGLPSYEQYF

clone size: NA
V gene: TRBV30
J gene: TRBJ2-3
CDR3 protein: CAWRPLGDTQYF

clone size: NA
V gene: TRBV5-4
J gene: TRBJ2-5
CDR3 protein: CASSLEEGRGETQYF

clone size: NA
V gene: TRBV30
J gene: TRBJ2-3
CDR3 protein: CAFFPLDRVVADTQYF

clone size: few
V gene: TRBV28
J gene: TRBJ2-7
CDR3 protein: CASSRSSGGKYF

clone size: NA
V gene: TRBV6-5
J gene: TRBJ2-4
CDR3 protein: CASSLLGGPKNIQYF

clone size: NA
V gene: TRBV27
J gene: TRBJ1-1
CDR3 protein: CASSLGRGGRGTEAFF